The clone carrying this T cell receptor beta chain was counted between two and nine times. Other DNA sequences in the same sample also yield this CDR3. The method was immunoSEQ multiplex PCR; TCRdb's version includes in-frame clones alone and lacks a portion of them. The data contain 300,000 to 400,000 clones, 80% to 90% of them singletons. These data come from a study of blood T cell repertoires in COVID-19. The CDR3 totals 15 residues. CDR1 is MNHEY, CDR2 SVGAGI, per germline. The ends lost 0 bases at V and 1 base at J; junction bases unmatched: 2. The chain carries TRBV6-5 and TRBJ1-1; 7 bases fit TRBD1. The clonotype originates from a woman aged 50 to 65 with COVID-19, enrolled during active disease. The sequenced sample was peripheral blood. CDR3 sequence reads: CASSYSRQGNTEAFF. The CDR3 DNA reads TGTGCCAGCAGTTACTCCAGACAGGGGAACACTGAAGCTTTCTTT.